These T cell receptor beta chains were read from a single sample in a study of graft-versus-host responses after intestinal transplantation. These receptors have no known antigen. Using immunoSEQ multiplex PCR, the repertoire was profiled, and TCRdb retains in-frame clones only, with some absent. The sample holds under 90,000 clones, approximately 90% seen once. Sequencing used unstimulated CD4+ T cells sorted from spleen or lymph node cells, obtained before transplant. The receptors originated from a human donor who was the organ donor for an intestinal transplant. Both conserved end residues are part of each CDR3. The order of the fields is V gene, J gene, D gene, clone size, CDR3 DNA, CDR3 protein. A D gene is named only where the DNA matches it firmly. Not every row has a clone size; where given, it reads once, few, many or a size class.

TRBV10-3	TRBJ2-5	TRBD1	NA	TGTGCCATCTCTCAGGGGGACCTGGGTGAGACCCAGTACTTC	CAISQGDLGETQYF
TRBV19	TRBJ2-3	NA	NA	TGTGCCAGTAGTATGCCAGGGGCCACAGATACGCAGTATTTT	CASSMPGATDTQYF
TRBV11-2	TRBJ1-3	NA	NA	TGTGCCAGCAGCTTAGTGTATTTTGGGGGGACCGGAAACACCATATATTTT	CASSLVYFGGTGNTIYF
TRBV6-5	TRBJ1-3	NA	NA	TGTGCCAGCAGTTACTCCCGGACACGCTCTGGAAACACCATATATTTT	CASSYSRTRSGNTIYF
TRBV5-1	TRBJ2-3	NA	NA	TGCGCCAGCAGCTTGCGGGCAGGAGGGACAGATACGCAGTATTTT	CASSLRAGGTDTQYF
TRBV30	TRBJ2-1	NA	NA	TGTGCCTGGAGTGACCAGGGCAATGAGCAGTTCTTC	CAWSDQGNEQFF
TRBV7-8	TRBJ1-2	NA	NA	TGTGCCAGCAGCTTAGGTGCAGGGTGGGGCTATGGCTACACCTTC	CASSLGAGWGYGYTF
TRBV19	TRBJ2-6	TRBD2	NA	TGTGCCAGTAGTATTCGATGGACTAGCGGGAGTGCAGGGGCCAACGTCCTGACTTTC	CASSIRWTSGSAGANVLTF
TRBV27	TRBJ2-1	TRBD2	NA	TGTGCCAGCAGTCGCCTAGCGGGGGGGGATAGCTCCTACAATGAGCAGTTCTTC	CASSRLAGGDSSYNEQFF
TRBV7-3	TRBJ2-7	NA	NA	TGTGCCAGCAGTCAGCAGGGGGGCGAGCAGTACTTC	CASSQQGGEQYF
TRBV28	TRBJ2-1	NA	NA	TGTGCCAGCAGTTTCCCAGGGGCGGGCGGTTACAATGAGCAGTTCTTC	CASSFPGAGGYNEQFF
TRBV7-6	TRBJ2-3	TRBD2	NA	TGTGCCAGCAGCTTAGCCCATAGCGGGAGGGGTGATACGCAGTATTTT	CASSLAHSGRGDTQYF
TRBV12-5	TRBJ1-5	NA	NA	TGTGCTAGTGGTGGACATGCATGGGATAGCAATCAGCCCCAGCATTTT	CASGGHAWDSNQPQHF
TRBV5-1	TRBJ2-7	TRBD2	NA	TGCGCCAGCAGCCCGGGACTAGCGGGAGGCGAGCAGTACTTC	CASSPGLAGGEQYF
TRBV5-4	TRBJ2-1	NA	NA	TGTGCCAGCAGCCCCGGGGCCAGCGGGCTATACAATGAGCAGTTCTTC	CASSPGASGLYNEQFF
TRBV5-5	TRBJ1-2	NA	NA	TGTGCCAGCAGCTTGGGGCAGGGAAACTATGGCTACACCTTC	CASSLGQGNYGYTF
TRBV28	TRBJ2-4	TRBD2	NA	TGTGCCAGCAGTTTATGGGGACTAGCGGGGGGGCCAGAATTGGACATTCAGTACTTC	CASSLWGLAGGPELDIQYF
TRBV19	TRBJ1-1	NA	NA	TGTGCCAGTAGTATTAGAGATACTGAAGCTTTCTTT	CASSIRDTEAFF
TRBV27	TRBJ2-3	TRBD2	NA	TGTGCCAGCAGTAGACTAGCGGGTGGTTCAGATACGCAGTATTTT	CASSRLAGGSDTQYF
TRBV6-4	TRBJ2-2	NA	once	TGTGCCAGCAGTGACTCGGGGGGCACCGGGGAGCTGTTTTTT	CASSDSGGTGELFF
TRBV30	TRBJ2-3	TRBD1	NA	TGTGCCTGGAGTCGTCGGGACAGGATCACAGATACGCAGTATTTT	CAWSRRDRITDTQYF
TRBV4-1	TRBJ1-5	NA	NA	TGCGCCAGCAGCGGCGACAAGACATTGCGTCCCAATCAGCCCCAGCATTTT	CASSGDKTLRPNQPQHF
TRBV19	TRBJ2-3	NA	NA	TGTGCCAGTAGTATCGACGGGAGTGGAACAGATACGCAGTATTTT	CASSIDGSGTDTQYF
TRBV5-1	TRBJ1-1	TRBD1	NA	TGCGCCAGCAGCTCGGGACAGGGCTGGGGGACTGAAGCTTTCTTT	CASSSGQGWGTEAFF
TRBV5-4	TRBJ2-7	TRBD1	few	TGTGCCAGCAGTAAGGACAGGGGCTCCTACGAGCAGTACTTC	CASSKDRGSYEQYF
TRBV14	TRBJ2-2	NA	NA	TGTGCCAGCAGCCAGACTAGTAGTACCGGGGAGCTGTTTTTT	CASSQTSSTGELFF
TRBV10-1	TRBJ2-5	TRBD1	once	TGCGCCAGCAGTGATTCAGGGGGACAGGAGACCCAGTACTTC	CASSDSGGQETQYF
TRBV4-1	TRBJ1-1	TRBD1	NA	TGCGCCAGCAGCCACAGGGGGTTTTTGAACACTGAAGCTTTCTTT	CASSHRGFLNTEAFF
TRBV6-5	TRBJ2-7	NA	NA	TGTGCCAGCAGTTCCATTGCAGACTACGAGCAGTACTTC	CASSSIADYEQYF
TRBV5-1	TRBJ1-1	NA	NA	TGCGCCAGCAGCTTGGTTGGGGGGGGCACTGAAGCTTTCTTT	CASSLVGGGTEAFF
TRBV19	TRBJ2-3	NA	once	TGTGCCAGTAGTATCTGGGCCGATACGCAGTATTTT	CASSIWADTQYF
TRBV7-6	TRBJ2-1	NA	once	TGTGCCAGCAGCACTAGTCCCCTCCCCTCTTACAATGAGCAGTTCTTC	CASSTSPLPSYNEQFF
TRBV6-1	TRBJ1-1	NA	NA	TGTGCCAGCACCCCGGGGCGGGGCACTGAAGCTTTCTTT	CASTPGRGTEAFF
TRBV30	TRBJ1-1	NA	once	TGTGCCTGGTATTTTGGACAGAACACTGAAGCTTTCTTT	CAWYFGQNTEAFF
TRBV9	TRBJ1-3	NA	NA	TGTGCCAGCAGCGAGCGGGGATACGGAGGGGACACCATATATTTT	CASSERGYGGDTIYF
TRBV28	TRBJ1-5	NA	NA	TGTGCCAGCAGTTTATACCCCCCTTTGAGGGCCGGTTCCTATCAGCCCCAGCATTTT	CASSLYPPLRAGSYQPQHF
TRBV7-9	TRBJ2-1	TRBD2	NA	TGTGCCAGCAGCTTGCAGGTAGCGGGGGGGCAGTTCTTC	CASSLQVAGGQFF
TRBV11-1	TRBJ2-6	TRBD1	NA	TGTGCCAGCAGCCAAGGCAGACAGGGCGGCTCTGGGGCCAACGTCCTGACTTTC	CASSQGRQGGSGANVLTF
TRBV5-1	TRBJ2-1	TRBD2	NA	TGCGCCAGCAGCCCGAGGACTAGCGGGAGTAGGAATGAGCAGTTCTTC	CASSPRTSGSRNEQFF
TRBV6-1	TRBJ2-1	TRBD2	NA	TGTGCCAGCCGGAGAGCGGGAGGGCCTTACAATGAGCAGTTCTTC	CASRRAGGPYNEQFF
TRBV6-6	TRBJ1-3	NA	NA	TGTGCCAGCAGTTACTCCTCGGAGCGGGGAAACACCATATATTTT	CASSYSSERGNTIYF
TRBV6-1	TRBJ1-1	NA	NA	TGTGCCAGCAGCCTCACAACGGGGGGTGGTGTGGCTTTCTTT	CASSLTTGGGVAFF
TRBV13	TRBJ1-6	NA	NA	TGTGCCAGCAGCTTACACTATAATTCACCCCTCCACTTT	CASSLHYNSPLHF